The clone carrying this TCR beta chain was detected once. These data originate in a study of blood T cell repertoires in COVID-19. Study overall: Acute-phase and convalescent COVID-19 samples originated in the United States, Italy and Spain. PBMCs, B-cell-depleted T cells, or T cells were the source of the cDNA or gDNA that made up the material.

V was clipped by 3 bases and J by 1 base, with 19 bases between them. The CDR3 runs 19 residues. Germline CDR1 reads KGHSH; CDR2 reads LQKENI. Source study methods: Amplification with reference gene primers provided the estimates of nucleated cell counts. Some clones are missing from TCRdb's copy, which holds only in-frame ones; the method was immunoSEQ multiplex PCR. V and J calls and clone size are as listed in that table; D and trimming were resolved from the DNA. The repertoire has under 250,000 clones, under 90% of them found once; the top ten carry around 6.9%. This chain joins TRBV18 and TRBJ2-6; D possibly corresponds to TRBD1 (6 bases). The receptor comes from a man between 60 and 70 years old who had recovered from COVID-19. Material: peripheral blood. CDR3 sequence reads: CASSPLGGMARSGANVLTF. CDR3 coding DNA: TGTGCCAGCTCACCTTTAGGGGGAATGGCGAGGTCTGGGGCCAACGTCCTGACTTTC.